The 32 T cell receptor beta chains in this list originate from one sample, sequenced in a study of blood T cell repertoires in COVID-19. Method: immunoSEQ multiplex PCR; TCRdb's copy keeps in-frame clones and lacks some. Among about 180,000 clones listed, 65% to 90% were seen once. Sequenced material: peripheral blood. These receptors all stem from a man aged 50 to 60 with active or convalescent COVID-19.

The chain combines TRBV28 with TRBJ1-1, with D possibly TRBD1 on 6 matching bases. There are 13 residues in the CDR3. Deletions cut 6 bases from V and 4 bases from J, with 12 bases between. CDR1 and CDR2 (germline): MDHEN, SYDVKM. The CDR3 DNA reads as TGTGCCAGCAGACCACAGGGCGCCACTGAAGCTTTCTTT. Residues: CASRPQGATEAFF.

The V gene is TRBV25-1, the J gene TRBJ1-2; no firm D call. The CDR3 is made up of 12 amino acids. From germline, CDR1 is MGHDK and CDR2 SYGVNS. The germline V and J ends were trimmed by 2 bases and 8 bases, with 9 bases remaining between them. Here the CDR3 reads CASSEGRKGYTF. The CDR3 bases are TGTGCCAGCAGTGAAGGGAGGAAGGGCTACACCTTC.

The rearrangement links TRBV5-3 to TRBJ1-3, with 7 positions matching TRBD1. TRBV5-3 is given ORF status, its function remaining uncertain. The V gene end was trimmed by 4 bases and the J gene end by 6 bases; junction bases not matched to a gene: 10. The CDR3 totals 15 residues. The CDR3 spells CARSTFRGPENTIYF. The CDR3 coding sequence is TGTGCCAGAAGCACCTTTAGGGGGCCAGAAAACACCATATATTTT.

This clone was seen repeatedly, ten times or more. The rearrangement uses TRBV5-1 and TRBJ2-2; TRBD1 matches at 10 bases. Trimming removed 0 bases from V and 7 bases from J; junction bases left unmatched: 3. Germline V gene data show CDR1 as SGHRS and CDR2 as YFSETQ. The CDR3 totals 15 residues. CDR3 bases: TGCGCCAGCAGCTTGGGACAGGGGGCTAACGGGGAGCTGTTTTTT. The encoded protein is CASSLGQGANGELFF.

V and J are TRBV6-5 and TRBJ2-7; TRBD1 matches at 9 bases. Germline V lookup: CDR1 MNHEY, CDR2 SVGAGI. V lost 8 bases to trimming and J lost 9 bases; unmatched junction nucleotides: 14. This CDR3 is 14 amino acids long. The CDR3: CASYGQGKDYRQYF. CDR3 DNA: TGTGCCAGCTACGGACAGGGGAAAGATTATAGGCAGTACTTC.

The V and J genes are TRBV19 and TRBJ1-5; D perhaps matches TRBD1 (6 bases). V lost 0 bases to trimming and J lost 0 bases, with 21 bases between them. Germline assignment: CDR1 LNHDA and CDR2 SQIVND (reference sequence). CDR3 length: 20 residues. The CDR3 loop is CASSIDRGAAILNSNQPQHF. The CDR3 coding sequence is TGTGCCAGTAGTATAGATCGGGGGGCAGCTATACTAAATAGCAATCAGCCCCAGCATTTT. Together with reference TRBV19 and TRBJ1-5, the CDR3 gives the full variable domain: DGGITQSPKYLFRKEGQNVTLSCEQNLNHDAMYWYRQDPGQGLRLIYYSQIVNDFQKGDIAEGYSVSREKKESFPLTVTSAQKNPTAFYLCASSIDRGAAILNSNQPQHFGDGTRLSIL.

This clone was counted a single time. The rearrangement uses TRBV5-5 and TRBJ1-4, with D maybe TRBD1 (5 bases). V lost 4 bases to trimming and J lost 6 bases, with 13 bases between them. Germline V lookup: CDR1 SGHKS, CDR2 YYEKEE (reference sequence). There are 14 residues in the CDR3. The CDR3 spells CASSPQGGHEKLFF. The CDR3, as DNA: TGTGCCAGCAGCCCCCAGGGTGGCCATGAAAAACTGTTTTTT.

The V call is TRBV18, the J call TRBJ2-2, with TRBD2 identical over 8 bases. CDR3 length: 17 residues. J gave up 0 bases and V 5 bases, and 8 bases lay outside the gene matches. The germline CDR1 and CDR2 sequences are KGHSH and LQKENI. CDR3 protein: CASSSRVAGSNTGELFF. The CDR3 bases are TGTGCCAGCTCATCCCGGGTAGCGGGATCGAACACCGGGGAGCTGTTTTTT.

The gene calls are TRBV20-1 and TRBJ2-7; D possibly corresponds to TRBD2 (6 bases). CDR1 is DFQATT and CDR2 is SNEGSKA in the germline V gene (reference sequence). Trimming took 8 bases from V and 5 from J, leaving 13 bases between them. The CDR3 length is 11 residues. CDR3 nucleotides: TGCAGTACGGAGGGAGTGAACGAGCAGTACTTC. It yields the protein CSTEGVNEQYF.

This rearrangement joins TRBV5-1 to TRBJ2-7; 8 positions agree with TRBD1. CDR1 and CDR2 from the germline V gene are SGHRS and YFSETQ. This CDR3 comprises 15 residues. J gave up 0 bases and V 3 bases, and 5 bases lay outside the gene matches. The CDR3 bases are TGCGCCAGCAGCTCTGGGACAGGAGTCTCCTACGAGCAGTACTTC. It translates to CASSSGTGVSYEQYF.

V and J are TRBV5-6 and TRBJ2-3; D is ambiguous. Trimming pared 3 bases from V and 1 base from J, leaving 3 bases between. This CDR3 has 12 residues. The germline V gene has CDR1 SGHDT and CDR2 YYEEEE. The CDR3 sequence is CASSSGTDTQYF. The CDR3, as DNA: TGTGCCAGCAGCTCTGGCACAGATACGCAGTATTTT.

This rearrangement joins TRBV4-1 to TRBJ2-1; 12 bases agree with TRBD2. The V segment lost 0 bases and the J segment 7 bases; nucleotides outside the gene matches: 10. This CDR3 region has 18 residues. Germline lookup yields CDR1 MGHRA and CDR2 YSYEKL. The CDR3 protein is CASSQDGLGTSGSNEQFF. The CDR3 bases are TGCGCCAGCAGCCAAGATGGCCTCGGGACTAGCGGGTCGAATGAGCAGTTCTTC.

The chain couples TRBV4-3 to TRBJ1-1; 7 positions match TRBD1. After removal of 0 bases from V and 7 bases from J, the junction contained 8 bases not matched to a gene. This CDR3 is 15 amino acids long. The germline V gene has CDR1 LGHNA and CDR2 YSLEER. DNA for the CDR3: TGCGCCAGCAGCCAAGATAGAGGACAGGACCGTGAAGCTTTCTTT. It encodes CASSQDRGQDREAFF.

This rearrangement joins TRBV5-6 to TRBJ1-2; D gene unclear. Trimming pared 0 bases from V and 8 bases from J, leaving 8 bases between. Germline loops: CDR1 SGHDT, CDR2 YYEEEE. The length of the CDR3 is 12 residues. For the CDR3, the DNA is TGTGCCAGCAGCTTGGGATTCCTAGGCTACACCTTC. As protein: CASSLGFLGYTF.

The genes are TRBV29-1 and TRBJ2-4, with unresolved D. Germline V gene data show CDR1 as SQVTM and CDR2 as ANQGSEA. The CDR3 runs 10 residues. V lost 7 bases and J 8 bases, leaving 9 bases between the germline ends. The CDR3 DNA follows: TGCAGCGCCGGCACAGACATTCAGTACTTC. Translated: CSAGTDIQYF.

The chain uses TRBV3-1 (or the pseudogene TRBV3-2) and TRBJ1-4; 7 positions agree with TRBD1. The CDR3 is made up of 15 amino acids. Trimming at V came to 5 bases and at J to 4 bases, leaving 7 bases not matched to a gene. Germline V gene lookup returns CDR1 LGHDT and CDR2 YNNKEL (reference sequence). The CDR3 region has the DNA TGTGCCAGCAGCAAGGGACAGTTTTTTAATGAAAAACTGTTTTTT. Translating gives CASSKGQFFNEKLFF.

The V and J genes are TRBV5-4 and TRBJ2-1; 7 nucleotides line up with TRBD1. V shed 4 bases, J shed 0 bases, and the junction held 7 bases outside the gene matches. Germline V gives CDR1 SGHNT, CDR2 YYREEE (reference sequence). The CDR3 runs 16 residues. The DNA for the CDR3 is TGTGCCAGCAGCCCACCGGGACAGCTCTCCTACAATGAGCAGTTCTTC. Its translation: CASSPPGQLSYNEQFF.

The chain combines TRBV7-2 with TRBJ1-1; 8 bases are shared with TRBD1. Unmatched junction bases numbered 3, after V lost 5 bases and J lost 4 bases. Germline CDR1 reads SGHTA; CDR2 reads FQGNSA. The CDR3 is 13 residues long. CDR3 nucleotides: TGTGCCAGCAGCCGACAGGGGAGCACTGAAGCTTTCTTT. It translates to CASSRQGSTEAFF.

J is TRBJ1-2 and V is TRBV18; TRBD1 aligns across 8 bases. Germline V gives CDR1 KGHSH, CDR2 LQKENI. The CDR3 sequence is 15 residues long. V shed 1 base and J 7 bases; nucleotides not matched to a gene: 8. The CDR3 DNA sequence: TGTGCCAGCTCACCACGACAGGGGTCGGACGCTGGCTACACCTTC. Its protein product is CASSPRQGSDAGYTF.

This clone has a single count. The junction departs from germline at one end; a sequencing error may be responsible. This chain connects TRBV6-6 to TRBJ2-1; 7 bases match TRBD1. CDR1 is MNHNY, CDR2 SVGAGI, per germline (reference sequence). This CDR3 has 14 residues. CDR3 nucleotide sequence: TGTGCCAGCAGCTCGACAGGGTCCTTCAATGAGCAGTTCTTC. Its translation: CASSSTGSFNEQFF.

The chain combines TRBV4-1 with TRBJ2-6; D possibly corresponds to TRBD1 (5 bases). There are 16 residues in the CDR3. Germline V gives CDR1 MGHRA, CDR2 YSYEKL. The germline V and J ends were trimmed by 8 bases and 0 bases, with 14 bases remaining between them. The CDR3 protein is CASGSQGTSGANVLTF. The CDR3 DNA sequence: TGCGCCAGCGGTTCTCAGGGCACCTCTGGGGCCAACGTCCTGACTTTC.

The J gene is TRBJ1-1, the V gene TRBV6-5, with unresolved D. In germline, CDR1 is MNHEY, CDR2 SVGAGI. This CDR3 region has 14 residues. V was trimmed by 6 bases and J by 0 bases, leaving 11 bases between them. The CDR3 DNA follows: TGTGCCAGCAGCCGCGAACTAATGAACACTGAAGCTTTCTTT. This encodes CASSRELMNTEAFF.

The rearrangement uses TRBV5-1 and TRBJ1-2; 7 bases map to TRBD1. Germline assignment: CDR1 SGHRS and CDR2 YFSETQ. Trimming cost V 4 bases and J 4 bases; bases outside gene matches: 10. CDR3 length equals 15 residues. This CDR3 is CASSQQTGLVYGYTF. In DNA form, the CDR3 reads TGCGCCAGCAGCCAACAGACAGGGTTGGTCTATGGCTACACCTTC.

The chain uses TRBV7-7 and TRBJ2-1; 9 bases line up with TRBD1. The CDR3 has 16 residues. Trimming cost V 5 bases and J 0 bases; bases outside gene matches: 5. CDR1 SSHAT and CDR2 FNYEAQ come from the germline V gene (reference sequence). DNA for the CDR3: TGTGCCAGCAGCGTCGCACAGGGGGCCTCCTACAATGAGCAGTTCTTC. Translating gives CASSVAQGASYNEQFF.

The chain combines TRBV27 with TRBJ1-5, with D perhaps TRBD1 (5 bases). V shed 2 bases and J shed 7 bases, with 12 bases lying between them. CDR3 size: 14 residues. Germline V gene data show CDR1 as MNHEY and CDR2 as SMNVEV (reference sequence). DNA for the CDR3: TGTGCCAGCAGTTTAAGCAGGGCTGGGCAGCCCCAGCATTTT. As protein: CASSLSRAGQPQHF.

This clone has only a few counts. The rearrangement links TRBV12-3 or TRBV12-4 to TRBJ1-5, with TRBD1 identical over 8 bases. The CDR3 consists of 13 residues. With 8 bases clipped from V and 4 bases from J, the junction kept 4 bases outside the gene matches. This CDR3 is CASCGTGNQPQHF. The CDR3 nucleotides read TGTGCCAGCTGTGGGACAGGAAATCAGCCCCAGCATTTT.

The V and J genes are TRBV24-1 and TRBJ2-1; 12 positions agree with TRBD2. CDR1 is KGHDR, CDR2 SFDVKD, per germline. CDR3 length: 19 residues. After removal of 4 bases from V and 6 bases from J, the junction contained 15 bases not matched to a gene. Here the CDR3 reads CATSDRAPSSGRAFNEQFF. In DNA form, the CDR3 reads TGTGCCACCAGTGACCGAGCTCCCTCTAGCGGGAGGGCCTTCAATGAGCAGTTCTTC.

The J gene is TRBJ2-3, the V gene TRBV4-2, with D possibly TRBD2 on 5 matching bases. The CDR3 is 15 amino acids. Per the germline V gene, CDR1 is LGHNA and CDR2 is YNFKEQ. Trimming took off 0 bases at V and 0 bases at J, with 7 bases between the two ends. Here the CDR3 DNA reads TGTGCCAGCAGCCAAGATGAGGGTAGCACAGATACGCAGTATTTT. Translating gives CASSQDEGSTDTQYF.

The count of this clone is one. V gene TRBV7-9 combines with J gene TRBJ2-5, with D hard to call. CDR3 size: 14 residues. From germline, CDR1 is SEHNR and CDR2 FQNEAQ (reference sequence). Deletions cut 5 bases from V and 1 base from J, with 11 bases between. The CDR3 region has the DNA TGTGCCAGCAGCCTCGCCGGGTCCCAAGAGACCCAGTACTTC. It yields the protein CASSLAGSQETQYF.

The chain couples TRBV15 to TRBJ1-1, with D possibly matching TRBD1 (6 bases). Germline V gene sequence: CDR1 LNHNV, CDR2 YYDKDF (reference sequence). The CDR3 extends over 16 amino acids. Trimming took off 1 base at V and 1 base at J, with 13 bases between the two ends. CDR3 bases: TGTGCCACCAGCAGAGTAGACGGACAGTGGAACACTGAAGCTTTCTTT. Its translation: CATSRVDGQWNTEAFF.

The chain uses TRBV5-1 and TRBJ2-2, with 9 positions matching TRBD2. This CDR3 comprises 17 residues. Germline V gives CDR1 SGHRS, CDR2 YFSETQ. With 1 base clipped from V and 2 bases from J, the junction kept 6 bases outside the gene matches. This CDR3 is CASSLNSGSGNTGELFF. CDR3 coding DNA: TGCGCCAGCAGCTTGAATAGCGGGAGTGGAAACACCGGGGAGCTGTTTTTT.

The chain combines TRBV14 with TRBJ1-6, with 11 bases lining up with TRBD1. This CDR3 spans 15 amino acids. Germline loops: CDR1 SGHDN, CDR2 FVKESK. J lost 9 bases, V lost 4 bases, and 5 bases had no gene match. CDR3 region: CASSRGTGGISPLHF. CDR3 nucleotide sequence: TGTGCCAGCAGCCGAGGGACAGGGGGAATTTCACCCCTCCACTTT.